These 30 T cell receptor beta chains came from one sample sequenced in a study of cytomegalovirus exposure and HLA in healthy donors. The PCR contained 60 Vbeta and 13 Jbeta primers. This table comes from immunoSEQ multiplex PCR, and its TCRdb copy is limited to in-frame clones, with some not included. This sample has approximately 110,000 clones; about 73% occur once, and the top ten carry 6.5% to 9%. The sequenced sample was PBMCs. The source of these receptors is a woman in her forties in good health and CMV-seropositive.

This clone has more than one count but fewer than ten. The chain couples TRBV6-5 to TRBJ2-5; a possible D gene is TRBD1 (5 bases). The V and J ends lost 6 bases and 1 base respectively, with 15 bases between them. CDR3 length equals 15 residues. Germline CDR1 is MNHEY and CDR2 is SVGAGI. The CDR3: CASSHRRSGQETQYF. The DNA for the CDR3 is TGTGCCAGCAGCCACAGGAGAAGTGGCCAAGAGACCCAGTACTTC.

V and J are TRBV6-6 and TRBJ1-1; the D gene is possibly TRBD1 (5 bases). There are 15 residues in the CDR3. Trimming took off 8 bases at V and 0 bases at J, with 16 bases between the two ends. Germline-derived CDR1 and CDR2 are MNHNY and SVGAGI (reference sequence). The CDR3 here is CASLSRRGLNTEAFF. In DNA, the CDR3 is TGTGCCAGCCTTTCCCGGAGGGGCCTGAACACTGAAGCTTTCTTT.

The V gene is TRBV11-1, the J gene TRBJ2-6, with 8 nucleotides matching TRBD1. Germline V gene sequence: CDR1 SGHAT, CDR2 FQDESV (reference sequence). V was pared by 5 bases and J by 0 bases, with 6 bases of the junction left unmatched. The CDR3 runs to 17 residues. Here the CDR3 reads CASSPRTGSSGANVLTF. In nucleotides, the CDR3 is TGTGCCAGCAGCCCACGGACAGGGAGCTCTGGGGCCAACGTCCTGACTTTC.

This clone showed up just a few times. V is TRBV19 and J is TRBJ1-5; the D gene is possibly TRBD1 (5 bases). This CDR3 spans 11 amino acids. From germline, CDR1 is LNHDA and CDR2 SQIVND (reference sequence). V was trimmed by 6 bases and J by 11 bases, leaving 11 bases between them. DNA for the CDR3: TGTGCCAGTAGGCAGGGATCAGCCCAGCATTTT. The encoded protein is CASRQGSAQHF.

CDR3 in DNA: TGCGCCAGCAGCTGGGGCCGACAGGGAGGCACCGGGGAGCTGTTTTTT. Its translation is CASSWGRQGGTGELFF. The genes are TRBV5-1 and TRBJ2-2; TRBD1 is a possible D gene (7 bases). The CDR3 consists of 16 residues. Germline lookup yields CDR1 SGHRS and CDR2 YFSETQ. V was pared by 3 bases and J by 4 bases, with 16 bases between.

V usage is TRBV15 and J usage is TRBJ1-1; the D gene is possibly TRBD1 (5 bases). V dropped 6 bases and J dropped 4 bases, with 9 bases sitting between them. Looked up from germline, CDR1 is LNHNV and CDR2 is YYDKDF (reference sequence). There are 12 residues in the CDR3. CDR3 nucleotide sequence: TGTGCCACCAGTCCAGGGCTCACTGAAGCTTTCTTT. Protein: CATSPGLTEAFF.

The genes are TRBV5-1 and TRBJ2-5; tentative D call: TRBD2 (6 bases). Trimming removed 3 bases from V and 5 bases from J, with 17 bases in between. This CDR3 comprises 15 residues. The germline V gene has CDR1 SGHRS and CDR2 YFSETQ. CDR3 nucleotide sequence: TGCGCCAGCAGCTCACCTCCTACAGGAGGGGAGACCCAGTACTTC. Protein: CASSSPPTGGETQYF.

This chain uses TRBV11-2 with TRBJ2-1; 8 bases are a match to TRBD1. Germline V lookup: CDR1 SGHAT, CDR2 FQNNGV. The CDR3 extends over 16 amino acids. V was clipped by 1 base and J by 6 bases; unmatched bases: 8. The CDR3 spells CASSLGGGQEFNEQFF. For the CDR3, the DNA is TGTGCCAGCAGCTTAGGAGGGGGACAGGAATTCAATGAGCAGTTCTTC. Filled out from reference TRBV11-2 and TRBJ2-1, the complete variable domain reads EAGVAQSPRYKIIEKRQSVAFWCNPISGHATLYWYQQILGQGPKLLIQFQNNGVVDDSQLPKDRFSAERLKGVDSTLKIQPAKLEDSAVYLCASSLGGGQEFNEQFFGPGTRLTVL.

Comments on this clone: One junction end disagrees with the germline gene, perhaps due to a read error. The sample carries other DNA sequences with the same CDR3. V and J are TRBV4-1 and TRBJ1-1; 7 nucleotides match TRBD1. The CDR3 is 13 residues long. Germline V gene sequence: CDR1 MGHRA, CDR2 YSYEKL. The CDR3, as DNA: TGCGCCAGCAGCCAGACAGGGCCCCCTGAAGCCTTCTTT. Encoded protein: CASSQTGPPEAFF.

This chain links TRBV7-8 with TRBJ2-1; 11 bases align to TRBD2. J lost 5 bases, V lost 6 bases, and 12 bases had no gene match. The CDR3 has 17 residues. The germline V gene encodes CDR1 SGHVS and CDR2 FQNEAQ. This chain's CDR3 is CASRFYSGTSGDNEQFF. The CDR3 nucleotides read TGTGCCAGCAGGTTTTACTCGGGGACTAGCGGAGACAATGAGCAGTTCTTC.

The V gene is TRBV7-3, the J gene TRBJ2-1; the match to TRBD2 covers 8 bases. V shed 5 bases, J shed 7 bases, and the junction held 4 bases outside the gene matches. Germline V CDR1 and CDR2: SGHTA, FQGTGA. The CDR3 consists of 13 residues. For the CDR3, the DNA is TGTGCCAGCAGCCGGGGGGGCGGGAATGAGCAGTTCTTC. Protein sequence: CASSRGGGNEQFF. Together with reference TRBV7-3 and TRBJ2-1, the CDR3 gives the full variable domain: GAGVSQTPSNKVTEKGKYVELRCDPISGHTALYWYRQSLGQGPEFLIYFQGTGAADDSGLPNDRFFAVRPEGSVSTLKIQRTERGDSAVYLCASSRGGGNEQFFGPGTRLTVL.

Written as DNA, the CDR3 is TGTGCCAGCAGTCCGACGACGGAGTATGGCTACACCTTC. Protein: CASSPTTEYGYTF. This chain joins TRBV27 and TRBJ1-2; D gene uncertain. Germline loops: CDR1 MNHEY, CDR2 SMNVEV (reference sequence). The CDR3 covers 13 residues. Trimming took off 5 bases at V and 5 bases at J, with 12 bases between the two ends.

This sequence joins TRBV6-5 and TRBJ2-5, with D maybe TRBD1 (6 bases). The DNA end favors TRBJ2-7, so the J call may be wrong. The CDR3 runs to 12 residues. Germline assignment: CDR1 MNHEY and CDR2 SVGAGI. CDR3 bases: TGTGCCAGCAGCAGGACAGTCTACGAGCAGTACTTC. Amino acids: CASSRTVYEQYF.

V is TRBV29-1 and J is TRBJ2-7; tentatively, D is TRBD1 (5 bases). The V end lost 4 bases, the J end lost 3 bases, and 19 bases lay between the germline ends. CDR1 is SQVTM and CDR2 is ANQGSEA in the germline V gene. The CDR3 runs to 15 residues. The CDR3 here is CSVGAGLVGDYEQYF. For the CDR3, the DNA is TGCAGCGTTGGGGCAGGGCTAGTAGGGGACTACGAGCAGTACTTC.

The CDR3, as DNA: TGTGCCAGTAGTATGCAACGGAATCAGCCCCAGCATTTT. This sequence encodes CASSMQRNQPQHF. The V gene is TRBV19, the J gene TRBJ1-5; unclear D gene. This CDR3 contains 13 residues. Germline CDR1 LNHDA, CDR2 SQIVND (reference sequence). Trimming removed 3 bases from V and 4 bases from J, with 7 bases in between.

The rearrangement joins TRBV27 to TRBJ2-5; D call uncertain. CDR1 and CDR2 (germline): MNHEY, SMNVEV (reference sequence). The CDR3 has 12 amino acids. The V end lost 4 bases, the J end lost 3 bases, and 6 bases lay between the germline ends. CDR3 coding DNA: TGTGCCAGCAGTTCCACAAAAGAGACCCAGTACTTC. Its protein product is CASSSTKETQYF.

The chain has TRBV2 and TRBJ2-7, with 7 bases fitting TRBD1. J was trimmed by 7 bases and V by 3 bases; bases with no gene match: 9. The germline V gene encodes CDR1 SNHLY and CDR2 FYNNEI. The CDR3 totals 14 residues. Here the CDR3 DNA reads TGTGCCAGCAGTGAGAGGACAGGTTATAATGAGCAGTACTTC. Translated: CASSERTGYNEQYF.

This clone was observed a single time. The chain joins TRBV2 to TRBJ1-3; a possible D gene is TRBD1 (5 bases). The germline gives CDR1 SNHLY, CDR2 FYNNEI. The CDR3 sequence is 16 residues long. V dropped 3 bases and J dropped 2 bases, with 14 bases sitting between them. In DNA, the CDR3 is TGTGCCAGCAGTGAGGACATGATCGGCACTGGAAACACCATATATTTT. Translating it yields CASSEDMIGTGNTIYF.

The chain links TRBV4-2 to TRBJ1-1, with D tentatively TRBD1 (5 bases). V was cut by 0 bases and J by 3 bases, with 8 bases left in between. Germline values: CDR1 LGHNA, CDR2 YNFKEQ. The CDR3 sequence is 14 residues long. The CDR3 nucleotides read TGTGCCAGCAGCCAAGACAGGGTGGACACTGAAGCTTTCTTT. Translation gives CASSQDRVDTEAFF.

This chain connects TRBV15 to TRBJ1-1, with D hard to call. Germline CDR1 is LNHNV and CDR2 is YYDKDF (reference sequence). V was cut by 6 bases and J by 3 bases, with 14 bases left in between. The CDR3 contains 14 residues. CDR3 sequence reads: CATSRVARYTEAFF. The CDR3 nucleotides read TGTGCCACCAGTCGAGTGGCGCGGTACACTGAAGCTTTCTTT.

This clone was detected once. The CDR3 is CASSYSQAINYGYTF. The CDR3 DNA sequence: TGTGCCAGCAGTTACTCCCAGGCGATTAACTATGGCTACACCTTC. This chain joins TRBV6-6 and TRBJ1-2, with D unresolved. The CDR3 spans 15 residues. The V gene's germline CDR1 is MNHNY and CDR2 SVGAGI (reference sequence). V was cut by 0 bases and J by 1 base, with 9 bases left in between.

V is TRBV7-2 and J is TRBJ1-3; 9 nucleotides agree with TRBD1. Germline assignment: CDR1 SGHTA and CDR2 FQGNSA. The CDR3 length is 14 residues. With V trimmed by 6 bases and J by 2 bases, 2 bases remained unmatched. Here the CDR3 reads CASRWTGAGNTIYF. The CDR3 bases are TGTGCCAGCAGATGGACAGGGGCTGGAAACACCATATATTTT.

The J gene is TRBJ2-1, the V gene TRBV7-9; 9 bases agree with TRBD2. Per germline, CDR1 SEHNR and CDR2 FQNEAQ (reference sequence). The CDR3 contains 16 residues. With V trimmed by 6 bases and J by 4 bases, 10 bases remained unmatched. Written as DNA, the CDR3 is TGTGCCAGCAGTCCCCTTAGCGGGGGAGGATACAATGAGCAGTTCTTC. The encoded protein is CASSPLSGGGYNEQFF.

The chain uses TRBV2 and TRBJ2-7; tentatively, D is TRBD2 (7 bases). CDR3 length equals 17 residues. Germline values: CDR1 SNHLY, CDR2 FYNNEI. With 8 bases removed from V and 0 bases from J, the gap between germline ends came to 23 bases. The CDR3 DNA sequence: TGTGCCAGCGGGGAGGGTGGGGGCGGTGGTGGCTCCTACGAGCAGTACTTC. Its translation: CASGEGGGGGGSYEQYF.

The count of this clone is one. This rearrangement joins TRBV5-1 to TRBJ1-1; D may be TRBD1 (6 bases). V was shortened by 5 bases and J by 7 bases, with 12 bases between the two germline ends. From germline, CDR1 is SGHRS and CDR2 YFSETQ. The CDR3 runs to 12 residues. The CDR3 DNA is TGCGCCAGCAGAACAGGGTTGAGTGAAGCTTTCTTT. Encoded protein: CASRTGLSEAFF.

The chain recombines TRBV5-4 with TRBJ1-2; TRBD1 matches at 8 bases. The CDR3 runs to 13 residues. Trimming at V came to 10 bases and at J to 4 bases, leaving 9 bases not matched to a gene. Germline V CDR1 and CDR2: SGHNT, YYREEE (reference sequence). In nucleotides, the CDR3 is TGTGCCGGAAGACAGGGGACCTCCTATGGCTACACCTTC. This translates into CAGRQGTSYGYTF.

The chain recombines TRBV28 with TRBJ1-4; 10 nucleotides line up with TRBD1. The CDR3 spans 14 residues. Germline V lookup: CDR1 MDHEN, CDR2 SYDVKM. J gave up 5 bases and V 6 bases, and 3 bases lay outside the gene matches. The CDR3: CASSGGQGNEKLFF. CDR3 nucleotide sequence: TGTGCCAGCAGCGGGGGACAGGGGAATGAAAAACTGTTTTTT. Filled out from reference TRBV28 and TRBJ1-4, the complete variable domain reads DVKVTQSSRYLVKRTGEKVFLECVQDMDHENMFWYRQDPGLGLRLIYFSYDVKMKEKGDIPEGYSVSREKKERFSLILESASTNQTSMYLCASSGGQGNEKLFFGSGTQLSVL.

This chain links TRBV4-3 with TRBJ2-5; 13 bases fit TRBD2. With V trimmed by 2 bases and J by 2 bases, 5 bases remained unmatched. The germline V gene has CDR1 LGHNA and CDR2 YSLEER. CDR3 length equals 17 residues. The CDR3, as DNA: TGCGCCAGCAGCCAATCCGGGACTAGCGGGGAACAAGAGACCCAGTACTTC. This encodes CASSQSGTSGEQETQYF.

V usage is TRBV2 and J usage is TRBJ1-2; no firm D call. The CDR3 is made up of 13 amino acids. Germline values: CDR1 SNHLY, CDR2 FYNNEI. V lost 6 bases and J 2 bases, leaving 10 bases between the germline ends. CDR3 DNA: TGTGCCAGCAGCGACCAGACAAACTATGGCTACACCTTC. Translated: CASSDQTNYGYTF.

This rearrangement joins TRBV20-1 to TRBJ1-2; D is possibly TRBD1 (5 bases). Between the trimmed V and J ends, which lost 3 bases and 6 bases, there was a span of 8 bases. This CDR3 is built from 11 residues. CDR1 is DFQATT, CDR2 SNEGSKA, per germline (reference sequence). CDR3 sequence (DNA): TGCAGTGCTAGGATGGGGCATGGCTACACCTTC. It is translated as CSARMGHGYTF.